A single sample gave rise to the 25 T cell receptor beta chains below, sequenced in a study of shared T cell receptors in the human thymus. The protocol was immunoSEQ multiplex PCR, while the TCRdb copy is restricted to in-frame clones and leaves out a portion. The data show roughly 660,000 clones, with approximately 87% seen just once and around 0.0099% held by the top ten. A further study also used this sample, focusing on human thymus T cells.

Sequencing was performed on thymocytes. These receptors were obtained from a boy under two years old with a congenital heart defect.

The rearrangement joins TRBV4-3 to TRBJ2-1, with D hard to call. Germline loops: CDR1 LGHNA, CDR2 YSLEER. The CDR3 spans 14 residues. Trimming left V 0 bases short and J 7 bases short, with 10 bases between. The CDR3 DNA reads TGCGCCAGCAGCCAAGATCGAGCGCCGAATGAGCAGTTCTTC. As protein: CASSQDRAPNEQFF.

This clone has only a few counts. The rearrangement joins TRBV6-6 to TRBJ2-7; 7 nucleotides align to TRBD2. The germline V gene has CDR1 MNHNY and CDR2 SVGAGI (reference sequence). Unmatched junction bases numbered 9, after V lost 2 bases and J lost 5 bases. CDR3 size: 15 residues. As DNA, the CDR3 is TGTGCCAGCAGTTACAGGCGGGAGAGGTGGCACGAGCAGTACTTC. Protein sequence: CASSYRRERWHEQYF.

This clone has just one count. The CDR3 loop is CASKLGPLFRDTQYF. The CDR3, as DNA: TGCGCCAGCAAACTGGGCCCCCTGTTCAGGGATACGCAGTATTTT. The chain links TRBV4-1 to TRBJ2-3; D not resolved. Germline-derived CDR1 and CDR2 are MGHRA and YSYEKL. Trimming removed 7 bases from V and 6 bases from J, with 20 bases in between. The CDR3 runs to 15 residues.

This rearrangement joins TRBV28 to TRBJ1-5, with D possibly being TRBD1 (5 bases). The CDR3 is made up of 16 amino acids. V lost 3 bases and J lost 2, with 14 bases in between. Per germline, CDR1 MDHEN and CDR2 SYDVKM. CDR3 sequence reads: CASSLLGGECNQPQHF. CDR3 nucleotide sequence: TGTGCCAGCAGTTTGCTGGGGGGGGAGTGCAATCAGCCCCAGCATTTT. The complete variable domain, with remaining parts taken from reference TRBV28 and TRBJ1-5, reads DVKVTQSSRYLVKRTGEKVFLECVQDMDHENMFWYRQDPGLGLRLIYFSYDVKMKEKGDIPEGYSVSREKKERFSLILESASTNQTSMYLCASSLLGGECNQPQHFGDGTRLSIL.

Only one count was recorded for this clone. The V and J genes are TRBV27 and TRBJ1-4, with 8 bases aligning to TRBD1. Trimming took 2 bases from V and 5 from J; bases not matched to a gene: 13. In germline, CDR1 is MNHEY, CDR2 SMNVEV (reference sequence). CDR3 length equals 18 residues. CDR3 sequence: CASSLRRTGSRPNEKLFF. The CDR3 region has the DNA TGTGCCAGCAGTTTAAGGAGGACAGGGTCACGTCCCAATGAAAAACTGTTTTTT.

The gene calls are TRBV4-3 and TRBJ2-5; possible D gene TRBD1, 7 bases. The CDR3 has 16 residues. Germline CDR1 is LGHNA and CDR2 is YSLEER. Trimming took 1 base from V and 2 from J, leaving 14 bases between them. The CDR3 region is CASSQARDRIQETQYF. The CDR3 DNA sequence: TGCGCCAGCAGCCAAGCGCGGGACAGAATTCAAGAGACCCAGTACTTC.

V and J are TRBV27 and TRBJ2-1; TRBD2 aligns across 10 bases. CDR1 is MNHEY, CDR2 SMNVEV, per germline (reference sequence). V shed 5 bases, J shed 10 bases, and the junction held 11 bases outside the gene matches. This CDR3 comprises 15 residues. The CDR3 loop is CASSPPQREGQEQFF. DNA for the CDR3: TGTGCCAGCAGTCCCCCCCAGCGGGAGGGCCAGGAGCAGTTCTTC.

The chain employs TRBV7-6 and TRBJ2-7, with 8 bases fitting TRBD2. Germline V lookup: CDR1 SGHVS, CDR2 FNYEAQ. This CDR3 contains 14 residues. V shed 5 bases and J 2 bases; nucleotides not matched to a gene: 5. CDR3 nucleotide sequence: TGTGCCAGCAGCCCCCCCGGGAGGGCCTACGAGCAGTACTTC. Amino acid sequence: CASSPPGRAYEQYF. The variable domain in full, with the rest retrieved from reference TRBV7-6 and TRBJ2-7, is GAGVSQSPRYKVTKRGQDVALRCDPISGHVSLYWYRQALGQGPEFLTYFNYEAQQDKSGLPNDRFSAERPEGSISTLTIQRTEQRDSAMYRCASSPPGRAYEQYFGPGTRLTVT.

This clone turned up a few times. The chain is built from TRBV29-1 and TRBJ1-3; TRBD1 is a possible D gene (6 bases). This CDR3 is 16 amino acids long. Germline V gives CDR1 SQVTM, CDR2 ANQGSEA. V shed 4 bases and J shed 0 bases, with 16 bases lying between them. CDR3 loop: CSVGGIQGCSGNTIYF. Here the CDR3 DNA reads TGCAGCGTTGGGGGGATACAGGGCTGCTCTGGAAACACCATATATTTT. Full variable domain (rest looked up from reference TRBV29-1 and TRBJ1-3): SAVISQKPSRDICQRGTSLTIQCQVDSQVTMMFWYRQQPGQSLTLIATANQGSEATYESGFVIDKFPISRPNLTFSTLTVSNMSPEDSSIYLCSVGGIQGCSGNTIYFGEGSWLTVV.

The chain employs TRBV15 and TRBJ2-2; 9 bases fit TRBD2. This CDR3 region has 20 residues. Germline CDR1 LNHNV, CDR2 YYDKDF (reference sequence). Trimming cost V 0 bases and J 4 bases; bases outside gene matches: 15. In nucleotides, the CDR3 is TGTGCCACCAGCAGAGACGGGCCTAGCGGGGCTCCGCGGGGCACCGGGGAGCTGTTTTTT. Its translation is CATSRDGPSGAPRGTGELFF.

The V gene is TRBV19, the J gene TRBJ2-2; 8 nucleotides match TRBD1. V shed 0 bases, J shed 4 bases, and the junction held 7 bases outside the gene matches. Germline V gene data show CDR1 as LNHDA and CDR2 as SQIVND (reference sequence). There are 17 residues in the CDR3. CDR3 sequence (DNA): TGTGCCAGTAGTATAGAGAGGGCAGGGGGCGGCACCGGGGAGCTGTTTTTT. Its translation is CASSIERAGGGTGELFF. Supplemented by reference TRBV19 and TRBJ2-2, the full variable domain reads DGGITQSPKYLFRKEGQNVTLSCEQNLNHDAMYWYRQDPGQGLRLIYYSQIVNDFQKGDIAEGYSVSREKKESFPLTVTSAQKNPTAFYLCASSIERAGGGTGELFFGEGSRLTVL.

This clone was detected a few times. The chain employs TRBV30 and TRBJ1-2; D unclear. V was cut by 0 bases and J by 4 bases, with 12 bases left in between. CDR1 and CDR2 from the germline V gene are GTSNPN and SVGIG (reference sequence). This CDR3 contains 14 residues. CDR3 coding DNA: TGTGCCTGGAGTGTACCAGCCGCGGCCTATGGCTACACCTTC. Its translation is CAWSVPAAAYGYTF.

The chain employs TRBV5-1 and TRBJ2-1; D uncertain. V was pared by 6 bases and J by 8 bases, with 15 bases between. CDR3 length: 13 amino acids. Germline assignment: CDR1 SGHRS and CDR2 YFSETQ. CDR3 coding DNA: TGCGCCAGCATTTCAGGCCCCCTCGATGAGCAGTTCTTC. Translated: CASISGPLDEQFF.

This chain connects TRBV27 to TRBJ2-5, with 9 bases that match TRBD1. The DNA end favors TRBJ2-7, so the J call may be wrong. Germline CDR1 and CDR2: MNHEY and SMNVEV (reference sequence). The CDR3 covers 15 residues. Here the CDR3 DNA reads TGTGCCAGCAGTAAGGACAGGGGAACGTTTTACGAGCAGTACTTC. Translated: CASSKDRGTFYEQYF.

The chain couples TRBV5-1 to TRBJ2-1, with TRBD2 matching over 11 bases. The V gene end was trimmed by 3 bases and the J gene end by 7 bases; junction bases not matched to a gene: 6. CDR3 length: 15 amino acids. Germline CDR1 reads SGHRS; CDR2 reads YFSETQ. The CDR3 DNA is TGCGCCAGCAGCTACACTAGCGGGAGAAAGAATGAGCAGTTCTTC. Its protein is CASSYTSGRKNEQFF.

V gene TRBV18 combines with J gene TRBJ2-7; 7 nucleotides line up with TRBD1. V lost 5 bases to trimming and J lost 0 bases; unmatched junction nucleotides: 10. CDR1 is KGHSH and CDR2 is LQKENI in the germline V gene. This CDR3 region has 16 residues. The CDR3 spells CASSARQGLSSYEQYF. The CDR3 bases are TGTGCCAGCTCAGCAAGACAGGGCCTAAGCTCCTACGAGCAGTACTTC. The whole variable domain, remainder taken from reference TRBV18 and TRBJ2-7, is NAGVMQNPRHLVRRRGQEARLRCSPMKGHSHVYWYRQLPEEGLKFMVYLQKENIIDESGMPKERFSAEFPKEGPSILRIQQVVRGDSAAYFCASSARQGLSSYEQYFGPGTRLTVT.

The rearrangement uses TRBV2 and TRBJ2-7; TRBD1 agrees at 8 bases. The CDR3 runs to 17 residues. Germline values: CDR1 SNHLY, CDR2 FYNNEI. With V trimmed by 0 bases and J by 2 bases, 9 bases remained unmatched. CDR3 loop: CASSEAIGDRTAYEQYF. The CDR3 DNA is TGTGCCAGCAGTGAAGCCATCGGGGACAGGACTGCCTACGAGCAGTACTTC.

The chain has TRBV4-2 and TRBJ2-1, with 8 bases fitting TRBD2. V lost 0 bases, J lost 8 bases, and 3 bases stayed unmatched. This CDR3 spans 14 amino acids. The germline CDR1 and CDR2 sequences are LGHNA and YNFKEQ. The CDR3 nucleotides are TGTGCCAGCAGCCAAGAAGCAGCGGGAGATGAGCAGTTCTTC. Protein: CASSQEAAGDEQFF.

The rearrangement joins TRBV15 to TRBJ1-5, with D unclear. The CDR3 loop spans 15 amino acids. Germline-derived CDR1 and CDR2 are LNHNV and YYDKDF (reference sequence). Trimming cost V 0 bases and J 0 bases, with 6 bases left between them. This chain's CDR3 is CATSRDHHSNQPQHF. CDR3 coding DNA: TGTGCCACCAGCAGAGATCATCATAGCAATCAGCCCCAGCATTTT. The full variable domain, rest sourced from reference TRBV15 and TRBJ1-5, is DAMVIQNPRYQVTQFGKPVTLSCSQTLNHNVMYWYQQKSSQAPKLLFHYYDKDFNNEADTPDNFQSRRPNTSFCFLDIRSPGLGDTAMYLCATSRDHHSNQPQHFGDGTRLSIL.

This rearrangement joins TRBV7-9 to TRBJ2-5, with D perhaps matching TRBD1 (8 bases). In germline, CDR1 is SEHNR, CDR2 FQNEAQ (reference sequence). V lost 6 bases, J lost 4 bases, and 24 bases lay in between. This CDR3 comprises 17 residues. CDR3 sequence: CASSPPPIYRGGETQYF. In DNA, the CDR3 is TGTGCCAGCAGTCCCCCTCCCATCTACAGGGGGGGAGAGACCCAGTACTTC.

This clone was observed once. The chain links TRBV2 to TRBJ2-3; the D is unclear. The V end was cut by 4 bases, the J end by 4 bases, with 15 bases between. The germline CDR1 and CDR2 sequences are SNHLY and FYNNEI. This CDR3 contains 15 residues. The CDR3, as DNA: TGTGCCAGCAGTGGCCAAACTCTCACCCCAGATACGCAGTATTTT. Encoded protein: CASSGQTLTPDTQYF.

This clone was detected only once. Germline and junction disagree at one end, which may indicate a read error. The chain recombines TRBV5-6 with TRBJ1-1; no reliable D call. Per the germline V gene, CDR1 is SGHDT and CDR2 is YYEEEE. The CDR3 spans 15 residues. CDR3 DNA: TGTGCCAGCAGCTTCCCTGACACCCTGAACGCTGAAGCTTTCTTT. Amino acids: CASSFPDTLNAEAFF.

The rearrangement joins TRBV19 to TRBJ2-1; D possibly corresponds to TRBD1 (6 bases). CDR1 is LNHDA and CDR2 is SQIVND in the germline V gene (reference sequence). This CDR3 comprises 14 residues. The germline V and J ends were trimmed by 4 bases and 7 bases, with 14 bases remaining between them. The CDR3 sequence is CASSRTGTSNEQFF. The CDR3 DNA reads TGTGCCAGTAGTAGAACCGGGACAAGTAATGAGCAGTTCTTC.

The CDR3 DNA sequence: TGTGCCAGTAGTACGGAAACTAGCGGGAGTGGGGTTGACTACGAGCAGTACTTC. This sequence encodes CASSTETSGSGVDYEQYF. The chain uses TRBV19 and TRBJ2-7; 11 bases are a match to TRBD2. The CDR3 covers 18 residues. CDR1 LNHDA and CDR2 SQIVND come from the germline V gene (reference sequence). The V segment lost 4 bases and the J segment 3 bases; nucleotides outside the gene matches: 14.

The J gene is TRBJ2-1, the V gene TRBV5-1, with 11 bases identical to TRBD1. Germline V gene sequence: CDR1 SGHRS, CDR2 YFSETQ. Trimming removed 3 bases from V and 6 bases from J; junction bases left unmatched: 2. This CDR3 comprises 14 residues. The CDR3 protein is CASSSGTGGNEQFF. CDR3 DNA sequence: TGCGCCAGCAGCTCCGGGACAGGGGGCAATGAGCAGTTCTTC.